These T cell receptor beta chains were read from a single sample in a study of beta chain features in type 1 diabetes. Measured with immunoSEQ multiplex PCR; TCRdb has only the in-frame clones, and not every one. The sample has some 330,000 clones; 9.5% to 11% are singletons. Sequencing input: naive CD4+ T cells from blood. The source of these receptors is a woman in her 30s in good health. CDR3s include the opening cysteine and the closing phenylalanine or tryptophan. D genes are given only for firm matches. Clone size, where shown, is once, few, many, or a class for clones that have expanded.

V gene: TRBV7-2; D gene: NA; clone size: NA; J gene: TRBJ2-1; CDR3 protein: CASSPGAGEEFF; CDR3 DNA: TGTGCCAGCAGCCCAGGGGCGGGAGAGGAGTTCTTC
V gene: TRBV7-2; D gene: TRBD2; clone size: few; J gene: TRBJ2-7; CDR3 protein: CASRLEGTSGIYEQYF; CDR3 DNA: TGTGCCAGCAGACTCGAGGGGACTAGCGGGATTTACGAGCAGTACTTC
V gene: TRBV2; D gene: TRBD2; clone size: NA; J gene: TRBJ2-7; CDR3 protein: CASSRTSGRREQYF; CDR3 DNA: TGTGCCAGCAGTCGGACTAGCGGGAGGCGCGAGCAGTACTTC
V gene: TRBV5-6; D gene: TRBD1; clone size: few; J gene: TRBJ2-2; CDR3 protein: CASSLGQGNTGELFF; CDR3 DNA: TGTGCCAGCAGCCTCGGACAGGGGAACACCGGGGAGCTGTTTTTT
V gene: TRBV10-3; D gene: NA; clone size: few; J gene: TRBJ1-2; CDR3 protein: CAISPGQRGYTF; CDR3 DNA: TGTGCCATCAGCCCCGGTCAGAGGGGCTACACCTTC
V gene: TRBV6-5; D gene: NA; clone size: few; J gene: TRBJ1-2; CDR3 protein: CASSQGLYGYTF; CDR3 DNA: TGTGCCAGCAGCCAGGGGCTCTATGGCTACACCTTC
V gene: TRBV18; D gene: TRBD1; clone size: few; J gene: TRBJ1-2; CDR3 protein: CASSPQTGVVTF; CDR3 DNA: TGTGCCAGCTCACCCCAGACAGGGGTGGTAACCTTC
V gene: TRBV28; D gene: NA; clone size: NA; J gene: TRBJ1-5; CDR3 protein: CASTRSNQPQHF; CDR3 DNA: TGTGCCAGCACCAGAAGCAATCAGCCCCAGCATTTT
V gene: TRBV19; D gene: TRBD1; clone size: NA; J gene: TRBJ2-1; CDR3 protein: CASSQQGGSYNEQFF; CDR3 DNA: TGTGCCAGTAGCCAACAGGGGGGCTCCTACAATGAGCAGTTCTTC
V gene: TRBV7-2; D gene: TRBD1; clone size: few; J gene: TRBJ1-2; CDR3 protein: CASGTANYGYTF; CDR3 DNA: TGTGCCAGCGGGACAGCTAACTATGGCTACACCTTC
V gene: TRBV27; D gene: NA; clone size: NA; J gene: TRBJ1-2; CDR3 protein: CASSPRQRNYGYTF; CDR3 DNA: TGTGCCAGCAGTCCAAGACAGAGAAACTATGGCTACACCTTC
V gene: TRBV28; D gene: NA; clone size: few; J gene: TRBJ1-2; CDR3 protein: CASSSNRITDIFYGYTF; CDR3 DNA: TGTGCCAGCAGTTCTAATCGGATCACCGACATATTCTATGGCTACACCTTC